This T cell receptor beta chain was profiled in a study of PD-1 blockade in classical Hodgkin lymphoma (dated by TCRdb to the early 2020s). About the study as a whole: Nivolumab dosing was 3 mg/kg intravenously every 2 weeks, continuing until either disease progression or unacceptable toxicity. A peripheral blood immune signature of response to PD-1 blockade in classical Hodgkin lymphoma was defined using TCR beta sequencing and CyTOF. Findings and caveats that apply to the study as a whole: Patients starting nivolumab less than 1 year after ASCT had lower diversity and were excluded from later analyses to avoid confounding by immune reconstitution. A significant rise by C4D1 was seen in CD4+ but not CD8+ TCR diversity (p=0.0027 vs p=0.16), with the rise being most apparent in complete responders (p=0.02). The study was limited to a single clinical trial cohort, and causes of repertoire differences, possibly disease activity or prior therapy, remained undefined. Baseline TCR diversity was reported as lower in newly diagnosed patients than in healthy donors, and lower still in relapsed/refractory patients. Trial patients with a complete response had baseline diversity similar to that of newly diagnosed patients, while partial responders and progressors had significantly lower diversity.

Details on this clone: No antigen is known for it. Base qualities are missing; no much larger clone stands one base away.

Genomic DNA was isolated using the Qiagen DNeasy kit from unsorted PBMCs as well as from negatively selected CD4+ and CD8+ fractions. TCR beta CDR3 regions were subjected to amplification by immunoSEQ multiplex PCR with primers that anneal to V and J segments. Amplification bias was minimized using a synthetic immune receptor repertoire, and residual bias was removed computationally after sequencing. On the authors' methods: Custom Python scripts were used to quantify repertoire diversity as the Shannon entropy index. Unsorted, CD4+ and CD8+ repertoires were analyzed separately, except for combined analyses in which CD4+ and CD8+ sequences were merged in silico. Clonal expansion was defined as at least a 2-fold frequency increase after treatment relative to C1D1, with a pseudocount of 0.5 for undetected baseline clones. Clones with 0 or 1 copy at C1D1 were classified as singleton clones, and clones with 2 or more copies were classified as non-singleton clones. By matching protein sequences in sorted samples from the same patient, clones expanded in unsorted samples were annotated as CD4+, CD8+ or unknown. Wilcoxon tests on paired samples were used to test changes in diversity from C1D1 to C4D1. Here the immuneACCESS table is served through TCRdb, limited to in-frame sequences with V and J called. Missing clones are a known gap in these copies; in checked studies unresolved V genes cover under half, and the rest lacks a known reason. V and J calls and clone size are copied from that table; D and trimming were computed from the DNA. Recorded for this sample are tens of thousands of clones; 83% of them occurred a single time. The ten largest clones capture about 18% of the sample.

The cysteine opens and the phenylalanine closes a CDR3 of 14 amino acids. Only the CDR3 region is kept as DNA, spanning 42 bases read in frame from base 1. The junction carries 14 bases between V and J, which are trimmed by 5 bases and 6 bases respectively. Via the germline V gene (reference sequence), CDR1 is SEHNR and CDR2 FQNEAQ. The time point label, read with the paper, signifies: cycle 4 day 1 (C4D1), after 5 to 7 weeks of nivolumab. All trial patients had relapsed after autologous stem cell transplantation, with cohorts A, B and C differing in prior brentuximab vedotin exposure. The trial cohort was composed of around 60 patients with relapsed/refractory classical Hodgkin lymphoma, for whom complete response, partial response or progressive disease was recorded as best overall response. Single-agent nivolumab was administered to trial patients in the multi-cohort phase II CheckMate 205 trial. An independent review committee assessed best overall response by applying the 2007 International Working Group response criteria. Trial PBMCs were obtained immediately prior to nivolumab initiation (C1D1) and on therapy at cycle 2 day 1 and cycle 4 day 1. Peripheral blood was collected in 8 mL Vacutainer Cell Preparation Tubes, from which PBMCs were isolated by centrifugation and then cryopreserved.

The sequence derives from a human donor with classical Hodgkin lymphoma. The chain is made from TRBV7-9 and TRBJ2-1, with the D segment identity uncertain. The sequences come from peripheral blood mononuclear cells (PBMCs), collected before the fourth cycle of nivolumab. In nucleotide form, the sequence is TGTGCCAGCAGCCCGGGTGATCCCCCCAATGAGCAGTTCTTC. It codes for CASSPGDPPNEQFF.